The 32 T cell receptor beta chains in this list originate from one sample, sequenced in a study of T cells in Graves' hyperthyroidism and ophthalmopathy. TCR beta CDR3 regions were amplified from RNA transcripts. Initially, a first-round RT-PCR of the TCR CDR3 employed the HTBI primer set. TCRdb itself ran the multiplex PCR reads through MiXCR, one entry per CDR3 protein. This sample yields around 350,000 distinct CDR3 sequences, of which 15% to 19% are seen a single time; around a quarter belongs to the top ten. Sequences were obtained from blood. These TCRs come from a woman aged 18-29 years with Graves' hyperthyroidism that later progressed to Graves' ophthalmopathy.

This clonotype has just a few counts. The rearrangement links TRBV6-1 to TRBJ2-7; TRBD2 is a possible D gene (6 bases). Germline CDR1 reads MNHNS; CDR2 reads SASEGT. Trimming left V 1 base short and J 9 bases short, with 13 bases between. The CDR3 runs to 13 residues. The CDR3 bases are TGTGCCAGCAGTGAAGGGGAGGCCTTGGTGCAGTACTTC. Translating it yields CASSEGEALVQYF.

This clonotype has at least ten counts. V and J are TRBV29-1 and TRBJ1-2; D is unclear. Germline V lookup: CDR1 SQVTM, CDR2 ANQGSEA. Trimming shortened V by 0 bases and J by 8 bases, and 22 bases separated the two germline ends. The CDR3 covers 16 residues. The CDR3 reads CSVEDHLWEEGEGYTF. The CDR3 DNA sequence: TGCAGCGTTGAAGATCATCTGTGGGAGGAGGGAGAGGGCTACACCTTC.

This clonotype was observed many times. V gene TRBV28 combines with J gene TRBJ2-1; the D is unclear. Germline lookup yields CDR1 MDHEN and CDR2 SYDVKM. The CDR3 totals 14 residues. V lost 2 bases, J lost 2 bases, and 7 bases lay in between. This CDR3 reads CASSLPATYNEQFF. As DNA, the CDR3 is TGTGCCAGCAGTTTACCTGCGACCTACAATGAGCAGTTCTTC.

This clonotype occurred many times. This sequence joins TRBV6-2 or TRBV6-3 and TRBJ2-5; no firm D call. The CDR3 has 14 residues. CDR1 and CDR2 (germline): MNHEY, SVGEGT. The V end lost 2 bases, the J end lost 13 bases, and 20 bases lay between the germline ends. For the CDR3, the DNA is TGTGCCAGCAGTTACCGGGCCGACACGGGCAAGTCGTACTTC. This encodes CASSYRADTGKSYF.

This clonotype was picked up many times. V usage is TRBV10-3 and J usage is TRBJ2-7; D perhaps matches TRBD1 (6 bases). The CDR3 covers 12 residues. CDR1 is ENHRY and CDR2 is SYGVKD in the germline V gene. V dropped 8 bases and J dropped 3 bases, with 11 bases sitting between them. The DNA for the CDR3 is TGTGCCATCCGGGACACTTACTACGAGCAGTACTTC. Its translation: CAIRDTYYEQYF.

This clonotype was counted ten times or more. This rearrangement joins TRBV28 to TRBJ2-6; 8 bases are shared with TRBD2. CDR1 MDHEN and CDR2 SYDVKM come from the germline V gene. This CDR3 spans 15 amino acids. The ends lost 3 bases at V and 2 bases at J; junction bases unmatched: 0. The CDR3 sequence: CASSLREAGANVLTF. DNA for the CDR3: TGTGCCAGCAGTTTGCGGGAGGCTGGGGCCAACGTCCTGACTTTC.

This clonotype was observed many times. The chain has TRBV30 and TRBJ2-1, with a possible D match to TRBD2 (5 bases). The ends were cut back, 1 base at V and 7 bases at J, with 17 bases in the middle. Germline V gene sequence: CDR1 GTSNPN, CDR2 SVGIG (reference sequence). This CDR3 comprises 15 residues. The CDR3 loop is CAWSGLSITSNEQFF. CDR3 bases: TGTGCCTGGAGTGGACTAAGCATCACTTCGAATGAGCAGTTCTTC.

This clonotype turned up a few times. V gene TRBV11-2 combines with J gene TRBJ2-5; D is unresolved. This CDR3 contains 14 residues. The germline CDR1 and CDR2 sequences are SGHAT and FQNNGV. Between the trimmed V and J ends, which lost 1 base and 2 bases, there was a span of 8 bases. The DNA of the CDR3 is TGTGCCAGCAGCTTAGGGGTCTTTCAAGAGACCCAGTACTTC. As protein: CASSLGVFQETQYF.

In its sample, this clonotype was seen a few times. The rearrangement joins TRBV20-1 to TRBJ2-1; D ambiguous. Trimming removed 0 bases at V and 0 bases at J, with 9 bases between. Looked up from germline, CDR1 is DFQATT and CDR2 is SNEGSKA (reference sequence). The CDR3 consists of 15 residues. CDR3 loop: CSARDDMSSYNEQFF. CDR3 coding DNA: TGCAGTGCTAGAGATGACATGAGCTCCTACAATGAGCAGTTCTTC.

In this sample, this clonotype turned up a few times. The chain carries TRBV12-3 or TRBV12-4 and TRBJ1-1; unclear D gene. This CDR3 is 12 amino acids long. V lost 3 bases and J lost 6, with 8 bases in between. The CDR3 nucleotides are TGTGCCAGCAGTTTTGTCCTTTCTGAAGCTTTCTTT. Protein: CASSFVLSEAFF.

This clonotype has only a few counts. This chain uses TRBV6-2 or TRBV6-3 with TRBJ2-1; possibly TRBD1 for D (6 bases). The CDR3 has 15 amino acids. The germline V and J ends were trimmed by 0 bases and 8 bases, with 14 bases remaining between them. Per the germline V gene, CDR1 is MNHEY and CDR2 is SVGEGT. The CDR3 loop reads CASSYSRLSGDEQFF. In DNA, the CDR3 is TGTGCCAGCAGTTACTCGAGGCTTTCAGGGGATGAGCAGTTCTTC.

This clonotype was observed at least ten times. This chain links TRBV28 with TRBJ2-7; 8 positions agree with TRBD1. The trim removed 7 bases at V and 4 bases at J, leaving 33 bases unmatched. The CDR3 runs 22 residues. The germline V gene has CDR1 MDHEN and CDR2 SYDVKM. The CDR3 sequence is CASTTQKGRTGPVPLPPYEQYF. The CDR3 nucleotides are TGTGCCAGCACAACTCAGAAGGGCCGGACAGGGCCCGTCCCTCTACCACCTTACGAGCAGTACTTC.

The table lists this clonotype with a few counts. CDR3: CASSLAAVPNSYNEQFF. The CDR3 DNA reads as TGTGCCAGCAGCTTAGCGGCGGTTCCGAATTCCTACAATGAGCAGTTCTTC. The chain carries TRBV7-9 and TRBJ2-1; unclear D gene. The CDR3 loop spans 17 amino acids. The V end was cut by 0 bases, the J end by 1 base, with 13 bases between. The germline V gene has CDR1 SEHNR and CDR2 FQNEAQ (reference sequence).

This clonotype was seen a handful of times. The V call is TRBV6-1, the J call TRBJ1-5; maybe TRBD1 (6 bases). The germline V gene has CDR1 MNHNS and CDR2 SASEGT. V lost 5 bases and J lost 2, with 13 bases in between. CDR3 length equals 15 residues. In DNA, the CDR3 is TGTGCCAGCAGTAGACAGGCTTTGGGCAATCAGCCCCAGCATTTT. It yields the protein CASSRQALGNQPQHF.

The rearrangement links TRBV27 to TRBJ2-7; 9 positions match TRBD1. Germline V gene lookup returns CDR1 MNHEY and CDR2 SMNVEV (reference sequence). Losses at the gene ends were 7 bases for V and 2 bases for J; bases not matched to a gene: 12. The CDR3 extends over 16 amino acids. This CDR3 reads CASKGQGIERTYEQYF. Here the CDR3 DNA reads TGTGCCAGCAAAGGACAGGGGATAGAGCGGACCTACGAGCAGTACTTC.

This clonotype was picked up a small number of times. The V gene is TRBV6-2 or TRBV6-3, the J gene TRBJ2-3; D uncertain. This CDR3 has 16 residues. Trimming took off 1 base at V and 1 base at J, with 12 bases between the two ends. Germline CDR1 MNHEY, CDR2 SVGEGT. DNA of the CDR3: TGTGCCAGCAGTTACTTCCCTGACCAGGGCACAGATACGCAGTATTTT. Residues: CASSYFPDQGTDTQYF.

This clonotype has at least ten counts. This chain connects TRBV28 to TRBJ1-1; 7 bases map to TRBD1. Germline V CDR1 and CDR2: MDHEN, SYDVKM. Trimming removed 2 bases from V and 3 bases from J; junction bases left unmatched: 12. The CDR3 totals 17 residues. The DNA of the CDR3 is TGTGCCAGCAGTTTACGCGGGGACAGCCCTTTGGACACTGAAGCTTTCTTT. The encoded protein is CASSLRGDSPLDTEAFF.

The chain employs TRBV2 and TRBJ2-1; 7 bases line up with TRBD2. Germline V gives CDR1 SNHLY, CDR2 FYNNEI. The CDR3 totals 15 residues. V gave up 8 bases and J gave up 0 bases; unmatched junction bases: 7. CDR3 sequence (DNA): TGTGCCAGCTGCGAGCGGGGTAACTCCTACAATGAGCAGTTCTTC. Its protein product is CASCERGNSYNEQFF.

The table lists this clonotype with many counts. The V gene is TRBV29-1, the J gene TRBJ1-1; D gene uncertain. The CDR3 loop spans 13 amino acids. CDR1 is SQVTM, CDR2 ANQGSEA, per germline. V was clipped by 3 bases and J by 0 bases, with 8 bases between them. The CDR3 spells CSVELVLNTEAFF. The CDR3 DNA reads as TGCAGCGTTGAGTTAGTATTGAACACTGAAGCTTTCTTT. Filled out from reference TRBV29-1 and TRBJ1-1, the complete variable domain reads SAVISQKPSRDICQRGTSLTIQCQVDSQVTMMFWYRQQPGQSLTLIATANQGSEATYESGFVIDKFPISRPNLTFSTLTVSNMSPEDSSIYLCSVELVLNTEAFFGQGTRLTVV.

The rearrangement joins TRBV19 to TRBJ2-3; the match to TRBD1 covers 8 bases. Germline V CDR1 and CDR2: LNHDA, SQIVND (reference sequence). The CDR3 contains 14 residues. Unmatched junction bases numbered 6, after V lost 6 bases and J lost 4 bases. CDR3 amino acids: CASSLTGDPDTQYF. CDR3 bases: TGTGCCAGTAGCCTGACAGGGGACCCAGATACGCAGTATTTT.

This clonotype was counted ten times or more. The gene calls are TRBV6-1 and TRBJ1-5; D unclear. Germline loops: CDR1 MNHNS, CDR2 SASEGT. V lost 2 bases and J lost 4, with 12 bases in between. CDR3 length equals 15 residues. The CDR3 sequence: CASSETSPTNQPQHF. DNA of the CDR3: TGTGCCAGCAGTGAAACCAGCCCGACGAATCAGCCCCAGCATTTT.

As for this clonotype: Just one base apart from a much larger clone, this may be a read error. The gene calls are TRBV11-1 and TRBJ1-1; the D gene is possibly TRBD1 (5 bases). The V end was cut by 2 bases, the J end by 6 bases, with 22 bases between. This CDR3 contains 17 residues. CDR1 is SGHAT and CDR2 is FQDESV in the germline V gene (reference sequence). The DNA for the CDR3 is TGTGCCAGCAGCTTATTTTTTGGGACGGATGGTAGCCCTGAAGCTTTCTTT. Protein: CASSLFFGTDGSPEAFF.

At least ten counts were recorded for this clonotype. This rearrangement joins TRBV7-6 to TRBJ2-2; D is unresolved. The CDR3 is 16 residues long. Trimming stripped 1 base from V and 1 base from J, with 10 bases between. Germline CDR1 and CDR2: SGHVS and FNYEAQ. The CDR3 loop is CASSLEAGLNTGELFF. CDR3 in DNA: TGTGCCAGCAGCTTAGAGGCTGGCCTGAACACCGGGGAGCTGTTTTTT. Using reference TRBV7-6 and TRBJ2-2 for the parts outside the CDR3, the full variable domain is GAGVSQSPRYKVTKRGQDVALRCDPISGHVSLYWYRQALGQGPEFLTYFNYEAQQDKSGLPNDRFSAERPEGSISTLTIQRTEQRDSAMYRCASSLEAGLNTGELFFGEGSRLTVL.

The chain employs TRBV25-1 and TRBJ1-3, with 7 bases aligning to TRBD1. The germline V gene has CDR1 MGHDK and CDR2 SYGVNS. The length of the CDR3 is 15 residues. The V segment lost 8 bases and the J segment 0 bases; nucleotides outside the gene matches: 7. The CDR3 sequence is CASAKQGISGNTIYF. The CDR3 DNA sequence: TGTGCCAGCGCCAAACAGGGGATCTCTGGAAACACCATATATTTT.

This rearrangement joins TRBV15 to TRBJ2-1, with TRBD2 matching 14 bases. The CDR3 runs to 16 residues. V trimming: 4 bases; J trimming: 5 bases; junction bases outside the gene matches: 4. The V gene's germline CDR1 is LNHNV and CDR2 YYDKDF (reference sequence). The chain's CDR3 is CATSTRLAGGHNEQFF. CDR3 nucleotide sequence: TGTGCCACCAGCACACGACTAGCGGGAGGGCACAATGAGCAGTTCTTC.

Concerning this clonotype: A much larger clone lies a single base off, so this may be a read error. The chain has TRBV3-1 and TRBJ2-3; D unclear. Looked up from germline, CDR1 is LGHDT and CDR2 is YNNKEL (reference sequence). V lost 3 bases and J 0 bases, leaving 4 bases between the germline ends. CDR3 length: 13 amino acids. The CDR3 here is CASSHDSTDTQYF. The CDR3 region has the DNA TGTGCCAGCAGCCACGACAGCACAGATACGCAGTATTTT.

The chain employs TRBV4-1 and TRBJ1-2; TRBD1 matches 7 bases. Germline CDR1 is MGHRA and CDR2 is YSYEKL. This CDR3 is 18 amino acids long. V gave up 4 bases and J gave up 6 bases; unmatched junction bases: 20. The CDR3 DNA follows: TGCGCCAGCAGCCGGGACGCCGCGGACAGGTTTGAGGGGCATGGCTACACCTTC. It codes for CASSRDAADRFEGHGYTF.

Points on this clonotype: This could be a read error, since a much larger clone is one nucleotide away. V gene TRBV6-2 or TRBV6-3 combines with J gene TRBJ2-7, with TRBD1 as a possible D gene (7 bases). The J call is doubtful: the DNA matches TRBJ2-1 better. The CDR3 extends over 14 amino acids. CDR1 and CDR2 from the germline V gene are MNHEY and SVGEGT. The DNA of the CDR3 is TGTGCCAGCAGTGGCGGGACAGCCCCCTACGAGCAGTTCTTC. Translated, it gives CASSGGTAPYEQFF.

This clonotype was counted at least ten times. The rearrangement joins TRBV20-1 to TRBJ1-5; D not certain. V lost 0 bases, J lost 2 bases, and 8 bases lay in between. The germline V gene has CDR1 DFQATT and CDR2 SNEGSKA (reference sequence). CDR3 size: 14 residues. This chain's CDR3 is CSARDPQGNQPQHF. The CDR3 coding sequence is TGCAGTGCTAGAGATCCACAAGGCAATCAGCCCCAGCATTTT.

The V and J genes are TRBV4-1 and TRBJ1-2; D might be TRBD1 (5 bases). V was clipped by 0 bases and J by 4 bases, with 15 bases between them. Germline V gives CDR1 MGHRA, CDR2 YSYEKL. The CDR3 runs 16 residues. CDR3 sequence (DNA): TGCGCCAGCAGCCAAGAGGGCGACAGATCCTTCTATGGCTACACCTTC. This translates into CASSQEGDRSFYGYTF.

This clonotype was detected ten times or more. The rearrangement uses TRBV7-8 and TRBJ2-7; no definite D call. The CDR3 totals 13 residues. Trimming took off 1 base at V and 3 bases at J, with 7 bases between the two ends. CDR1 SGHVS and CDR2 FQNEAQ come from the germline V gene. In nucleotides, the CDR3 is TGTGCCAGCAGCTTAGTGTTGAACTACGAGCAGTACTTC. It is translated as CASSLVLNYEQYF.

The table lists this clonotype with many counts. The chain carries TRBV12-3 or TRBV12-4 and TRBJ1-1, with a weak D call TRBD1 (5 bases). V dropped 7 bases and J dropped 8 bases, with 14 bases sitting between them. The CDR3 has 12 amino acids. The CDR3 loop is CASTFGATEAFF. The DNA of the CDR3 is TGTGCCAGCACCTTTGGGGCAACCGAAGCTTTCTTT.